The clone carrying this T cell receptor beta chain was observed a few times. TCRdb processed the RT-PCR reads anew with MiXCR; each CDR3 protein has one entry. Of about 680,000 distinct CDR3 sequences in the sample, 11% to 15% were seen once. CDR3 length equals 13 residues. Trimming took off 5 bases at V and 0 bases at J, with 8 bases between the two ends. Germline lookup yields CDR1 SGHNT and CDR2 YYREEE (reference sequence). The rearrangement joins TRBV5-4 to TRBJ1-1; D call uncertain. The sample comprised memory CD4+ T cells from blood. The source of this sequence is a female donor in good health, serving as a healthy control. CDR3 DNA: TGTGCCAGCAGGCCGGGTGTGAACACTGAAGCTTTCTTT. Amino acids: CASRPGVNTEAFF.